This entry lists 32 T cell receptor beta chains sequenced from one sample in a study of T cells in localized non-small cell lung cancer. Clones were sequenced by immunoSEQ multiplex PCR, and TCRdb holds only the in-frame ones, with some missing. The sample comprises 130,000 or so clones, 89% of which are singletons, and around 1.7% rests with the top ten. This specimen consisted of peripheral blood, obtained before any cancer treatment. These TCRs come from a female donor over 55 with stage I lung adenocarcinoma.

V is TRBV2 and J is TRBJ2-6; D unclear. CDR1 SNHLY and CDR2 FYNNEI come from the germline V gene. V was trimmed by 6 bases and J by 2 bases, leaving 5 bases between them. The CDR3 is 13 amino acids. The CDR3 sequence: CASRSAGANVLTF. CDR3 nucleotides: TGTGCCAGCAGATCTGCTGGGGCCAACGTCCTGACTTTC. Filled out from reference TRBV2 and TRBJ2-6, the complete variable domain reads EPEVTQTPSHQVTQMGQEVILRCVPISNHLYFYWYRQILGQKVEFLVSFYNNEISEKSEIFDDQFSVERPDGSNFTLKIRSTKLEDSAMYFCASRSAGANVLTFGAGSRLTVL.

The CDR3 protein is CASSPEDREIGQPQHF. In DNA, the CDR3 is TGTGCCAGCTCACCTGAGGACAGGGAGATTGGACAGCCCCAGCATTTT. This chain connects TRBV18 to TRBJ1-5; 8 bases align to TRBD1. Per germline, CDR1 KGHSH and CDR2 LQKENI. J lost 7 bases, V lost 3 bases, and 11 bases had no gene match. CDR3 length: 16 residues.

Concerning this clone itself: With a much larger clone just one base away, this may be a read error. The CDR3 spells CASSPGGQMNTEAFF. As DNA, the CDR3 is TGTGCCAGCAGCCCCGGGGGACAGATGAACACTGAAGCTTTCTTT. This chain uses TRBV11-3 with TRBJ1-1; 7 bases match TRBD1. This CDR3 comprises 15 residues. Germline values: CDR1 SGHNT, CDR2 YENEEA. Unmatched junction bases numbered 6, after V lost 5 bases and J lost 0 bases.

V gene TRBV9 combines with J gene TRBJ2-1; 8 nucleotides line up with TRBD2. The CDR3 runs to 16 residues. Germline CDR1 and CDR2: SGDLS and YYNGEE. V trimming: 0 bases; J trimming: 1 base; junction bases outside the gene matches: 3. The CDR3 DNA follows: TGTGCCAGCAGCGTAGAAGCGGGAGTTTCCTACAATGAGCAGTTCTTC. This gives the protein CASSVEAGVSYNEQFF.

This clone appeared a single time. CDR3 nucleotide sequence: TGCGCCAGCAAGTGGAGCGGAGATGAGCAGTTCTTC. Its translation: CASKWSGDEQFF. The rearrangement joins TRBV5-1 to TRBJ2-1, with D maybe TRBD2 (5 bases). V was cut by 6 bases and J by 8 bases, with 12 bases left in between. The CDR3 contains 12 residues. Germline CDR1 SGHRS, CDR2 YFSETQ.

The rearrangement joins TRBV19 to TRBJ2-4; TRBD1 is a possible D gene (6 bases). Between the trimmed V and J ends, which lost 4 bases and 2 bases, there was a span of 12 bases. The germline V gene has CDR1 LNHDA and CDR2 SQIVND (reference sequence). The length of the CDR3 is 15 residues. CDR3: CASSKPGTTKNIQYF. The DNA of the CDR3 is TGTGCCAGTAGTAAACCCGGGACAACCAAAAACATTCAGTACTTC.

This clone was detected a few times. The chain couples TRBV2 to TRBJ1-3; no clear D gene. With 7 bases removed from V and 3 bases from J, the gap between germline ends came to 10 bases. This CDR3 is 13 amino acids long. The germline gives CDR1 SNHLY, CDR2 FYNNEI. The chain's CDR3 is CASTQGIGNTIYF. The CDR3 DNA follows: TGTGCCAGCACCCAAGGAATTGGAAACACCATATATTTT. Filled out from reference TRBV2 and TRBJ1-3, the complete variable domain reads EPEVTQTPSHQVTQMGQEVILRCVPISNHLYFYWYRQILGQKVEFLVSFYNNEISEKSEIFDDQFSVERPDGSNFTLKIRSTKLEDSAMYFCASTQGIGNTIYFGEGSWLTVV.

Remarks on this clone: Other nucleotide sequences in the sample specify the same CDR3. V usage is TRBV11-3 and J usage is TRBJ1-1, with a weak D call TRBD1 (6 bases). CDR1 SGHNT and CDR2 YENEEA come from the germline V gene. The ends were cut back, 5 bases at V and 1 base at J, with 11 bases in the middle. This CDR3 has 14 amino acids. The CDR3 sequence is CASSPRGSNTEAFF. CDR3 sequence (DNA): TGTGCCAGCAGCCCTAGGGGGTCGAACACTGAAGCTTTCTTT.

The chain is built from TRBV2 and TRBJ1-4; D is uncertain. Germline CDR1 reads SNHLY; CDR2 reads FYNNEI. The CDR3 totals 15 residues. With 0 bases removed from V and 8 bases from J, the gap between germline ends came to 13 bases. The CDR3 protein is CASSEARGREEKLFF. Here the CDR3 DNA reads TGTGCCAGCAGTGAAGCCCGGGGTAGAGAGGAAAAACTGTTTTTT.

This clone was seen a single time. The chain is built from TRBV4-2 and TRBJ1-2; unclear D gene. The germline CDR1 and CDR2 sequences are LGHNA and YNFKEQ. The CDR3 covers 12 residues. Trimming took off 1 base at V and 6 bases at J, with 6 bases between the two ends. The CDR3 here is CASSQVGDGYTF. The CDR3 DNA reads TGTGCCAGCAGCCAAGTTGGGGATGGCTACACCTTC.

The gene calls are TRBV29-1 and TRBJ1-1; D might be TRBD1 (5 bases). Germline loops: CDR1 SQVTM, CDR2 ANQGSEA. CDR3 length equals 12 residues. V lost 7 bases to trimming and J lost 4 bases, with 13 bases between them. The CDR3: CSGRQTPTEAFF. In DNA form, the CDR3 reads TGCAGCGGCCGACAGACCCCCACTGAAGCTTTCTTT.

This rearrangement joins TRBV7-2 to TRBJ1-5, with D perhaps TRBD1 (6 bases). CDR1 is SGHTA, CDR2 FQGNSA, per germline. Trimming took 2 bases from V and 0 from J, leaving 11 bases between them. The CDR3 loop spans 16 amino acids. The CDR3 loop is CASSLLGGNSNQPQHF. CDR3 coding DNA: TGTGCCAGCAGCTTATTGGGGGGCAATAGCAATCAGCCCCAGCATTTT.

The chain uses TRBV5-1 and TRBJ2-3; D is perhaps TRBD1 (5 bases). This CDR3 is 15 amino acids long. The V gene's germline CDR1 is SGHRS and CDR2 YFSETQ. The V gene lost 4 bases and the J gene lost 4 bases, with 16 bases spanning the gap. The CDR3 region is CASSPTGPGADTQYF. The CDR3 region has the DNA TGCGCCAGCAGCCCCACAGGTCCCGGTGCAGATACGCAGTATTTT.

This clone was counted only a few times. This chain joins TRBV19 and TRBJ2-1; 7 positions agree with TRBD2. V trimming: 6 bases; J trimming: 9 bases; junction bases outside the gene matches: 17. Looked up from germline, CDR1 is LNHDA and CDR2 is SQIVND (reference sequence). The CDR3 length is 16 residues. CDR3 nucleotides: TGTGCCAGTAGCGAAACGGGAGGCCCACAGATAGGTGAGCAGTTCTTC. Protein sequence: CASSETGGPQIGEQFF.

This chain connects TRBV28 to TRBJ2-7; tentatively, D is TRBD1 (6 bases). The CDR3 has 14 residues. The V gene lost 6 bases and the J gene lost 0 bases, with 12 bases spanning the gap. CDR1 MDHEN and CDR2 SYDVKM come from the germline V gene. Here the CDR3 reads CASRQGHNSYEQYF. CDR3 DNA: TGTGCCAGCAGACAGGGTCATAACTCCTACGAGCAGTACTTC. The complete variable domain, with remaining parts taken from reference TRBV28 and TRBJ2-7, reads DVKVTQSSRYLVKRTGEKVFLECVQDMDHENMFWYRQDPGLGLRLIYFSYDVKMKEKGDIPEGYSVSREKKERFSLILESASTNQTSMYLCASRQGHNSYEQYFGPGTRLTVT.

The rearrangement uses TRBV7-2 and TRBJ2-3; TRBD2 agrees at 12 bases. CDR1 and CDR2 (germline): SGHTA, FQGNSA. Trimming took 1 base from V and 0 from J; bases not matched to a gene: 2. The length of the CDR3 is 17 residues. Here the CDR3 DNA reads TGTGCCAGCAGCTTAGGGACTAGCGGGACTAGCACAGATACGCAGTATTTT. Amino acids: CASSLGTSGTSTDTQYF.

CDR3 loop: CASSLEGGLSEAFF. CDR3 nucleotide sequence: TGCGCCAGCAGCTTGGAGGGGGGCTTGTCTGAAGCTTTCTTT. The chain carries TRBV5-1 and TRBJ1-1; TRBD1 might be the D (6 bases). CDR1 is SGHRS, CDR2 YFSETQ, per germline. Trimming removed 0 bases at V and 6 bases at J, with 12 bases between. The CDR3 is made up of 14 amino acids.

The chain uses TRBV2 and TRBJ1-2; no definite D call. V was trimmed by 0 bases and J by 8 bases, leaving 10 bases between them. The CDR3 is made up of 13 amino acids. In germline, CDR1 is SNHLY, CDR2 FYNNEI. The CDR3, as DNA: TGTGCCAGCAGTGAAGCGACCCGGAAGGGCTACACCTTC. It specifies CASSEATRKGYTF.

The CDR3 spells CATSRAADSIGTEAFF. The CDR3 nucleotides read TGTGCCACCAGCAGAGCGGCGGACAGTATTGGCACTGAAGCTTTCTTT. The chain carries TRBV15 and TRBJ1-1, with D possibly TRBD1 on 6 matching bases. Trimming pared 1 base from V and 4 bases from J, leaving 16 bases between. The CDR3 length is 16 residues. Germline assignment: CDR1 LNHNV and CDR2 YYDKDF (reference sequence).

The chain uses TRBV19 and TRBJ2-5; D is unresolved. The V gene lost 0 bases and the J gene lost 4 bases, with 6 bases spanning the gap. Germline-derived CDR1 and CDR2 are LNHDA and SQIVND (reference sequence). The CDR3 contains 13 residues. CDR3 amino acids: CASSIDLRETQYF. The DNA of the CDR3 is TGTGCCAGTAGTATAGATCTGAGAGAGACCCAGTACTTC.

The CDR3 here is CASSERGLAEGEQYF. CDR3 nucleotide sequence: TGTGCCAGCAGTGAAAGGGGACTAGCAGAAGGGGAGCAGTACTTC. V gene TRBV6-1 combines with J gene TRBJ2-7, with TRBD2 identical over 9 bases. The length of the CDR3 is 15 residues. The V segment lost 2 bases and the J segment 7 bases; nucleotides outside the gene matches: 9. The V gene's germline CDR1 is MNHNS and CDR2 SASEGT.

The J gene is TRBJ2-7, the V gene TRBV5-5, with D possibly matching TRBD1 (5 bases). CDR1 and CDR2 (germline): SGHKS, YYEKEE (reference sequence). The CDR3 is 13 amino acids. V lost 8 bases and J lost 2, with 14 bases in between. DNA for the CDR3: TGTGCCAGTTGTGTCAGGGAAACCTACGAGCAGTACTTC. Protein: CASCVRETYEQYF.

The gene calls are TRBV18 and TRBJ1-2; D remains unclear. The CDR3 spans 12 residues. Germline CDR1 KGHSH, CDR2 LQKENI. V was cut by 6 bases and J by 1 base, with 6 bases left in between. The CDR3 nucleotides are TGTGCCAGCTCTAATTATAACTATGGCTACACCTTC. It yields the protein CASSNYNYGYTF.

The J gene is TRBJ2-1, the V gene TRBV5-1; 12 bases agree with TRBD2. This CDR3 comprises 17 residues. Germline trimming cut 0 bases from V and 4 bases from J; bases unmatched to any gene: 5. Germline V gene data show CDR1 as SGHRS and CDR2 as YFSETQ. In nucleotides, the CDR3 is TGCGCCAGCAGCTTGGGGCCTAGCGGGAGGGTGTACAATGAGCAGTTCTTC. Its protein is CASSLGPSGRVYNEQFF.

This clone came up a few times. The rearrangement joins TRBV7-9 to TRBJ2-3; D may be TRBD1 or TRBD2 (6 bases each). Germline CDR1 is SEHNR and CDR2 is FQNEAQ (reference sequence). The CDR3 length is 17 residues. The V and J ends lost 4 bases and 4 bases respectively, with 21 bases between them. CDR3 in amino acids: CASSSNRGLVPPDTQYF. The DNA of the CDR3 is TGTGCCAGCAGCTCCAACCGGGGGCTCGTCCCCCCAGATACGCAGTATTTT.

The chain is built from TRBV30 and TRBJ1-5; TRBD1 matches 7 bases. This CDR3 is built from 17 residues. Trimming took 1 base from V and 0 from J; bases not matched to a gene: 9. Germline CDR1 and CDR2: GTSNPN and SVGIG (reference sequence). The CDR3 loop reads CAWSGPGTVYSNQPQHF. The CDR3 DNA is TGTGCCTGGAGTGGGCCGGGGACAGTCTATAGCAATCAGCCCCAGCATTTT.

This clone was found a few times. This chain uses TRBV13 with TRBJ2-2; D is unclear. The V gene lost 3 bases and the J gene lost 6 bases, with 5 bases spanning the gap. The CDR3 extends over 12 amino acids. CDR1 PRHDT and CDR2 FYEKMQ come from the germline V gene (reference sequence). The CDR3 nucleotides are TGTGCCAGCAGCTTCCGGGCCGGGGAGCTGTTTTTT. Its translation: CASSFRAGELFF.

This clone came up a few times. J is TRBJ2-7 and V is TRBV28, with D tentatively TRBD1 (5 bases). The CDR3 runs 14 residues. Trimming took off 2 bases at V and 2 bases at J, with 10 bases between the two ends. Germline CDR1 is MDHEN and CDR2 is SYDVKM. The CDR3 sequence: CASSLLGVAYEQYF. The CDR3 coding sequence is TGTGCCAGCAGTTTACTAGGGGTTGCCTACGAGCAGTACTTC.

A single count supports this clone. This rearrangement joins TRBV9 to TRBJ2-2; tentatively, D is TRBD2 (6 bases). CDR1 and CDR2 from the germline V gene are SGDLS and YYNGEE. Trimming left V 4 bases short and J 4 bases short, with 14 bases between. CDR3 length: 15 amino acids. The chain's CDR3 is CASSPGDSTTGELFF. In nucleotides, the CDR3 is TGTGCCAGCAGCCCCGGGGACTCTACCACCGGGGAGCTGTTTTTT.

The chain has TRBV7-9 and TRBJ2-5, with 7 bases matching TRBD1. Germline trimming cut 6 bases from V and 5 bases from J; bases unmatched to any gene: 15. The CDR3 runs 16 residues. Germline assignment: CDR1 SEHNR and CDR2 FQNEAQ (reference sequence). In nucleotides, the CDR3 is TGTGCCAGCAGGTATGGCAGGGGGTGCATCAATGAGACCCAGTACTTC. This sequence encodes CASRYGRGCINETQYF. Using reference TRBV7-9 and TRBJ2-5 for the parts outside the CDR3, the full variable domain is DTGVSQNPRHKITKRGQNVTFRCDPISEHNRLYWYRQTLGQGPEFLTYFQNEAQLEKSRLLSDRFSAERPKGSFSTLEIQRTEQGDSAMYLCASRYGRGCINETQYFGPGTRLLVL.

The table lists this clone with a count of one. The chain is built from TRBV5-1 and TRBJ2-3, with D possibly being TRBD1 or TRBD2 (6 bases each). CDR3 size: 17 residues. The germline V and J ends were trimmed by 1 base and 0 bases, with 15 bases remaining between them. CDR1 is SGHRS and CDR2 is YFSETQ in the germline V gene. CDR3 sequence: CASSLPGATPSTDTQYF. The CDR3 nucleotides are TGCGCCAGCAGCTTGCCGGGGGCTACTCCTAGCACAGATACGCAGTATTTT.

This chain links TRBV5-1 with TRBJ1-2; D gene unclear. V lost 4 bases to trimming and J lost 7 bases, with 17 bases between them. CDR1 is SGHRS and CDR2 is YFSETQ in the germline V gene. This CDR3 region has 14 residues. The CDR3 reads CASSPSGQAVGYTF. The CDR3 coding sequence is TGCGCCAGCAGCCCCTCGGGCCAGGCGGTTGGCTACACCTTC.